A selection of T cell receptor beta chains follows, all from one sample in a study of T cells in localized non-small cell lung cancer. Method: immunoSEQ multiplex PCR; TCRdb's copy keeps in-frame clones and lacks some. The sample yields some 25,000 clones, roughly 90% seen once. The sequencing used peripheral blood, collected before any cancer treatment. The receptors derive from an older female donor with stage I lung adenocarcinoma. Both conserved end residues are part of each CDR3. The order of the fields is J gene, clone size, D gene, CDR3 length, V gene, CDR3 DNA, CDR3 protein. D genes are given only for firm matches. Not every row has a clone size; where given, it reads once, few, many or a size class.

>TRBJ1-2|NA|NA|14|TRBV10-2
TGCGCTACCACGAGGGCGGGAAGTAACTATGGCTACACCTTC
CATTRAGSNYGYTF
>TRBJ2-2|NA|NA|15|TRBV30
TGTGCCTGGAGTGTGTACTCAGGGTACACCGGGGAGCTGTTTTTT
CAWSVYSGYTGELFF
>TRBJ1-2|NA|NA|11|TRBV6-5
TGTGCCAGCAGTTACAATTATGGCTACACCTTC
CASSYNYGYTF
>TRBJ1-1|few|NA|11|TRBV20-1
TGCAGTTCTTGGACCTTAACTGAAGCTTTCTTT
CSSWTLTEAFF
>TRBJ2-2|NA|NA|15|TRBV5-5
TGTGCCAGCAGCCTCATGGACAGCTCCACCGGGGAGCTGTTTTTT
CASSLMDSSTGELFF
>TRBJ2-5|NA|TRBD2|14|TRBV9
TGTGCCAGCAGCCCCTCTAGCGGACAAGAGACCCAGTACTTC
CASSPSSGQETQYF
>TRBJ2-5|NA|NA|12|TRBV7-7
TGTGCTAGCAGCTTAGTCGGAGAGACCCAGTACTTC
CASSLVGETQYF
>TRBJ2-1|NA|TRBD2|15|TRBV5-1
TGCGCCAGCAGCTTTACCGGGGGGGTTTACAATGAGCAGTTCTTC
CASSFTGGVYNEQFF
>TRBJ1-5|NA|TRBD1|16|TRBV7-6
TGTGCCAGCAGCCCCAGTGTGCGGACAGGGGATCAGCCCCAGCATTTT
CASSPSVRTGDQPQHF
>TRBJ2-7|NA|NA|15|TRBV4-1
TGCGCCAGCAGCCAGCAAGGCGGGGGAGGGGGCGAGCAGTACTTC
CASSQQGGGGGEQYF
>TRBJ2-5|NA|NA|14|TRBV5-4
TGTGCCAGCAGCCGTGAGGTTCTGGAGGAGACCCAGTACTTC
CASSREVLEETQYF
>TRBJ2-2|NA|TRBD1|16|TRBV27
TGTGCCAGCAGAGAGTTAGGACAGGGTCGAACCGGGGAGCTGTTTTTT
CASRELGQGRTGELFF
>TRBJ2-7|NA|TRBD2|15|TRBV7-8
TGTGCCAGCAGCTCGAGACTAGCGGGAACCTACGAGCAGTACTTC
CASSSRLAGTYEQYF
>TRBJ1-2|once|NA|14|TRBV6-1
TGTGCCAGCAGTGAAGACGGGGGGAACTATGGCTACACCTTC
CASSEDGGNYGYTF
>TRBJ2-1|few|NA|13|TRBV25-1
TGTGCCAGCACAAGGGCGAGGAGCGATGAGCAGTTCTTC
CASTRARSDEQFF
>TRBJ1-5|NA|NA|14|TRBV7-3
TGTGCCAGCAGCTTAACGGGGGGGAGTCAGCCCCAGCATTTT
CASSLTGGSQPQHF
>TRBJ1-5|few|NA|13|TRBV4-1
TGCGCCAGCAGCCAAAACTGGAATCAGCCCCAGCATTTT
CASSQNWNQPQHF
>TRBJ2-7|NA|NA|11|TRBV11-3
TGTGCCAGCAGGGAAGGCTACGAGCAGTACTTC
CASREGYEQYF